Below are 15 T cell receptor beta chains sequenced from a single sample in a study of T cell responses to AZD1222 COVID-19 vaccine. TCRdb's table, derived via immunoSEQ multiplex PCR, lists solely in-frame clones and lacks some. The profile shows about 160,000 clones, less than 95% of them singletons. Here the sequenced sample was peripheral blood, taken on day 0 of AZD1222 vaccination. These receptors all stem from an adult in good health.

This sequence joins TRBV6-5 and TRBJ2-3; 7 bases match TRBD1. The CDR3 sequence is 15 residues long. Germline values: CDR1 MNHEY, CDR2 SVGAGI. The V and J ends lost 4 bases and 2 bases, in that order; junction bases with no gene match: 6. The CDR3 sequence is CASSSTGIVTDTQYF. CDR3 DNA sequence: TGTGCCAGCAGTTCGACAGGGATTGTCACAGATACGCAGTATTTT.

This chain connects TRBV2 to TRBJ1-3; D not resolved. Trimming took off 2 bases at V and 2 bases at J, with 19 bases between the two ends. This CDR3 comprises 18 residues. Germline V gene lookup returns CDR1 SNHLY and CDR2 FYNNEI. CDR3 bases: TGTGCCAGCAGTGAATCTACGCCCAATGTGGTCCCTGGAAACACCATATATTTT. Amino acid sequence: CASSESTPNVVPGNTIYF. Full variable domain (rest looked up from reference TRBV2 and TRBJ1-3): EPEVTQTPSHQVTQMGQEVILRCVPISNHLYFYWYRQILGQKVEFLVSFYNNEISEKSEIFDDQFSVERPDGSNFTLKIRSTKLEDSAMYFCASSESTPNVVPGNTIYFGEGSWLTVV.

The chain joins TRBV18 to TRBJ1-1; 7 bases are shared with TRBD1. The V gene end was trimmed by 3 bases and the J gene end by 0 bases; junction bases not matched to a gene: 13. Germline CDR1 is KGHSH and CDR2 is LQKENI. The CDR3 sequence is 18 residues long. CDR3 DNA sequence: TGTGCCAGCTCACCGCGACAGGGCGTAGGCGATATGAACACTGAAGCTTTCTTT. As protein: CASSPRQGVGDMNTEAFF.

To note about this clone: The germline gene is not matched at one end of the junction; a read error may be the cause. The chain has TRBV2 and TRBJ1-2; D call uncertain. Germline lookup yields CDR1 SNHLY and CDR2 FYNNEI. CDR3 length: 13 amino acids. The CDR3 region is CASREGLNYGYTF. Written as DNA, the CDR3 is TGTGCCAGCAGGGAAGGACTTAACTATGGCTACACCTTC.

The V and J genes are TRBV5-1 and TRBJ2-2, with D possibly being TRBD2 (7 bases). Trimming took off 0 bases at V and 4 bases at J, with 10 bases between the two ends. This CDR3 has 15 residues. CDR1 is SGHRS and CDR2 is YFSETQ in the germline V gene. The CDR3 DNA reads TGCGCCAGCAGCTTGGCGGGGGGCCGCACCGGGGAGCTGTTTTTT. Amino acids: CASSLAGGRTGELFF.

V is TRBV18 and J is TRBJ1-3, with D unclear. CDR1 and CDR2 from the germline V gene are KGHSH and LQKENI. The ends were cut back, 3 bases at V and 1 base at J, with 10 bases in the middle. There are 15 residues in the CDR3. CDR3 in amino acids: CASSPPANSGNTIYF. The CDR3, as DNA: TGTGCCAGCTCACCCCCCGCCAATTCTGGAAACACCATATATTTT.

The rearrangement uses TRBV18 and TRBJ1-1, with D possibly being TRBD1 (6 bases). Between the trimmed V and J ends, which lost 2 bases and 5 bases, there was a span of 15 bases. CDR3 length: 15 amino acids. The V gene's germline CDR1 is KGHSH and CDR2 LQKENI. CDR3 in DNA: TGTGCCAGCTCACCAGGACAGACTTCGGATACTGAAGCTTTCTTT. Encoded protein: CASSPGQTSDTEAFF.

This clone was seen just once. The chain recombines TRBV28 with TRBJ1-5; the match to TRBD1 covers 10 bases. The V gene end was trimmed by 8 bases and the J gene end by 4 bases; junction bases not matched to a gene: 11. Germline assignment: CDR1 MDHEN and CDR2 SYDVKM. This CDR3 is built from 16 residues. The CDR3 here is CASYKDRGVPNQPQHF. CDR3 nucleotides: TGTGCCAGCTATAAGGACAGGGGGGTTCCGAATCAGCCCCAGCATTTT.

The count of this clone is one. V usage is TRBV28 and J usage is TRBJ1-4, with D uncertain. Trimming shortened V by 2 bases and J by 5 bases, and 6 bases separated the two germline ends. The germline V gene encodes CDR1 MDHEN and CDR2 SYDVKM. The CDR3 is 13 residues long. CDR3 residues: CASSLTPNEKLFF. The CDR3 DNA reads TGTGCCAGCAGTTTAACCCCGAATGAAAAACTGTTTTTT.

The chain has TRBV29-1 and TRBJ2-7; 8 bases are a match to TRBD2. V trimming: 8 bases; J trimming: 7 bases; junction bases outside the gene matches: 7. CDR3 length equals 11 residues. Germline values: CDR1 SQVTM, CDR2 ANQGSEA. The CDR3 spells CSPRGGQEQYV. The CDR3, as DNA: TGCAGCCCACGGGGGGGACAAGAGCAGTACGTC.

This chain connects TRBV5-1 to TRBJ2-5, with TRBD2 matching 7 bases. The CDR3 is 14 amino acids. Losses at the gene ends were 6 bases for V and 2 bases for J; bases not matched to a gene: 7. Germline V gives CDR1 SGHRS, CDR2 YFSETQ. The CDR3 loop is CASTIPGLQETQYF. The CDR3 DNA reads as TGCGCCAGCACAATACCGGGACTACAAGAGACCCAGTACTTC.

Details on this clone: This sample also contains other DNA sequences that code for the same CDR3. The chain recombines TRBV7-9 with TRBJ1-5; D is unresolved. The CDR3 contains 12 residues. Trimming pared 0 bases from V and 3 bases from J, leaving 0 bases between. Germline CDR1 reads SEHNR; CDR2 reads FQNEAQ (reference sequence). This CDR3 reads CASSLANQPQHF. In DNA, the CDR3 is TGTGCCAGCAGCTTAGCCAATCAGCCCCAGCATTTT. Based on the CDR3 plus reference TRBV7-9 and TRBJ1-5, the full variable domain is DTGVSQNPRHKITKRGQNVTFRCDPISEHNRLYWYRQTLGQGPEFLTYFQNEAQLEKSRLLSDRFSAERPKGSFSTLEIQRTEQGDSAMYLCASSLANQPQHFGDGTRLSIL.

V is TRBV7-6 and J is TRBJ2-1; 8 bases fit TRBD2. The ends lost 1 base at V and 6 bases at J; junction bases unmatched: 5. This CDR3 is 15 amino acids long. The V gene's germline CDR1 is SGHVS and CDR2 FNYEAQ. Written as DNA, the CDR3 is TGTGCCAGCAGCTTAGGACTAGCGCCGACCAATGAGCAGTTCTTC. Its translation: CASSLGLAPTNEQFF.

This chain links TRBV7-2 with TRBJ2-3; 13 bases agree with TRBD2. V gave up 5 bases and J gave up 6 bases; unmatched junction bases: 5. This CDR3 is built from 15 residues. Germline assignment: CDR1 SGHTA and CDR2 FQGNSA. The CDR3 here is CASSPGTSGKDTQYF. The CDR3 region has the DNA TGTGCCAGCAGCCCCGGGACTAGCGGGAAGGATACGCAGTATTTT.

The chain carries TRBV9 and TRBJ2-3; 8 nucleotides agree with TRBD1. The CDR3 spans 17 residues. The germline CDR1 and CDR2 sequences are SGDLS and YYNGEE. Trimming removed 4 bases from V and 0 bases from J; junction bases left unmatched: 10. The CDR3 spells CASSSRTGSDSTDTQYF. The CDR3 DNA is TGTGCCAGCAGCTCCCGGACAGGGTCCGACAGCACAGATACGCAGTATTTT.